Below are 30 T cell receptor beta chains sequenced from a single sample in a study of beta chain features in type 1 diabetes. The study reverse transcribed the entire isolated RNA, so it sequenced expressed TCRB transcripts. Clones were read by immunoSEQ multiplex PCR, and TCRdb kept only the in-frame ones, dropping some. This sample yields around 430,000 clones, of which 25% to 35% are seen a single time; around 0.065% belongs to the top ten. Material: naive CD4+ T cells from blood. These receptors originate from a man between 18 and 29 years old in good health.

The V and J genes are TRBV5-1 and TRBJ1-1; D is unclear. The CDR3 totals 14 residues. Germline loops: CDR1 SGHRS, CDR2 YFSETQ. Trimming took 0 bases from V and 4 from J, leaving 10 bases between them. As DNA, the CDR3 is TGCGCCAGCAGCTTGGACGGGCCCAGCACTGAAGCTTTCTTT. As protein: CASSLDGPSTEAFF.

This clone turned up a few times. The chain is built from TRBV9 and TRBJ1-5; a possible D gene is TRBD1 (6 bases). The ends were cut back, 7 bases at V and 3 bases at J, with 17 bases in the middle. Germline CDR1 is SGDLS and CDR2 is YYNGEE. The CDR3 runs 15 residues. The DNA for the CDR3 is TGTGCCAGCTCGACCTACGGGACACTCAATCAGCCCCAGCATTTT. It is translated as CASSTYGTLNQPQHF.

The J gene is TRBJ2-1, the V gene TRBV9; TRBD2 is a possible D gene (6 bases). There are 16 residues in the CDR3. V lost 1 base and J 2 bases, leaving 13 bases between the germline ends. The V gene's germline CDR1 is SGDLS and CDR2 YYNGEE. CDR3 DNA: TGTGCCAGCAGCGTATCCGGCGGGGTTACCTACAATGAGCAGTTCTTC. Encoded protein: CASSVSGGVTYNEQFF.

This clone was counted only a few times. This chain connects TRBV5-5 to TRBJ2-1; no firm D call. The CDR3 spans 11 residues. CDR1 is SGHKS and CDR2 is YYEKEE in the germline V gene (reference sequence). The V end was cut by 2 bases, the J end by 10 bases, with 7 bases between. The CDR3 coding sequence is TGTGCCAGCAGCTTTCATTACGAGCAGTTCTTC. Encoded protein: CASSFHYEQFF.

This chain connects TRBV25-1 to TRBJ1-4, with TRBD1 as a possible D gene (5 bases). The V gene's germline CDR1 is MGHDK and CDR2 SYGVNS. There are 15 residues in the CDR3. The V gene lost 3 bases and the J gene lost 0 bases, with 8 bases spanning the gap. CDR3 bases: TGTGCCAGCAGTGACTGGACAACAACTAATGAAAAACTGTTTTTT. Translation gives CASSDWTTTNEKLFF.

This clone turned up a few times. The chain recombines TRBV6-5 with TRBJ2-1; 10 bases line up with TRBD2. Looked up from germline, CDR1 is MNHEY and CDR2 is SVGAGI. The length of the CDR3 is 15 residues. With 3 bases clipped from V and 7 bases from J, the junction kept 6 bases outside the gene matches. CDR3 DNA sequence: TGTGCCAGCAGTTATTCGATAGCGGGAGGAAATGAGCAGTTCTTC. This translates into CASSYSIAGGNEQFF.

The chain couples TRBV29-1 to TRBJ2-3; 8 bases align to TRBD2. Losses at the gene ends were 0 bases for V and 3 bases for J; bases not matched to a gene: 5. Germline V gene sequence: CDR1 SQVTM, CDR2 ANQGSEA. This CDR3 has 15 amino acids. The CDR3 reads CSVEESGRGTDTQYF. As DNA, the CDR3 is TGCAGCGTTGAAGAAAGCGGGAGAGGGACAGATACGCAGTATTTT.

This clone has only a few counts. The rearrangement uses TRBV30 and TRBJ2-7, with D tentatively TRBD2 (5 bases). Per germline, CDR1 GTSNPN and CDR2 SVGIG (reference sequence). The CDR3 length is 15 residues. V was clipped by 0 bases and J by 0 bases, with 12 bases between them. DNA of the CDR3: TGTGCCTGGAGTGTAACGGACTCGCTCTCCTACGAGCAGTACTTC. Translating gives CAWSVTDSLSYEQYF.

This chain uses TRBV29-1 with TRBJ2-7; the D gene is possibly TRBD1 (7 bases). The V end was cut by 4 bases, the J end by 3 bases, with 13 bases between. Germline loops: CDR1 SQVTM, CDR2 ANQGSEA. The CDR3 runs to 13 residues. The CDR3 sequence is CSVASQGGYEQYF. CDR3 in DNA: TGCAGCGTTGCAAGTCAGGGGGGCTACGAGCAGTACTTC.

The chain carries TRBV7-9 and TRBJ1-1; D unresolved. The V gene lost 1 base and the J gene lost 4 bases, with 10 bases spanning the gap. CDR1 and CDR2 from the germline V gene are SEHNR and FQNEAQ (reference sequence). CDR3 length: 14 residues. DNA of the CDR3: TGTGCCAGCAGCTTAGAAACGGCCGGCACTGAAGCTTTCTTT. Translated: CASSLETAGTEAFF.

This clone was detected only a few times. The CDR3 is CASSSGADTQYF. Here the CDR3 DNA reads TGTGCCAGCAGTTCAGGGGCAGATACGCAGTATTTT. The chain carries TRBV6-1 and TRBJ2-3; perhaps TRBD1 as D (6 bases). V shed 5 bases and J shed 4 bases, with 7 bases lying between them. Germline V gene sequence: CDR1 MNHNS, CDR2 SASEGT. CDR3 length: 12 residues.

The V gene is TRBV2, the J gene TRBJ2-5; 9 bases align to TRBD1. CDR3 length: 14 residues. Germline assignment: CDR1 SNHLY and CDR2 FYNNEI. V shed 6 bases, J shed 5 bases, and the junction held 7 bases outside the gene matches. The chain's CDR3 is CASRPGQGGETQYF. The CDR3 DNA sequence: TGTGCCAGCAGGCCGGGACAGGGAGGCGAGACCCAGTACTTC.

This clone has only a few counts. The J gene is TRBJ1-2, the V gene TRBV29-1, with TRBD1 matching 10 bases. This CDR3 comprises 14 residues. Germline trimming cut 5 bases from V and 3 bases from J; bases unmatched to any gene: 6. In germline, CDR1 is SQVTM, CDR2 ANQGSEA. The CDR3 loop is CSVRGTGVHYGYTF. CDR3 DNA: TGCAGCGTTCGGGGGACAGGGGTTCACTATGGCTACACCTTC.

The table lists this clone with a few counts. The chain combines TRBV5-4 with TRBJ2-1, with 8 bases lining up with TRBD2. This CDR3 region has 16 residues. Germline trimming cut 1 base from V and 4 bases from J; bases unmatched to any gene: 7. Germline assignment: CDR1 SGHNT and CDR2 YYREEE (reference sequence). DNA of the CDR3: TGTGCCAGCAGCTTGTTCGAGACTAGCGAGTACAATGAGCAGTTCTTC. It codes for CASSLFETSEYNEQFF. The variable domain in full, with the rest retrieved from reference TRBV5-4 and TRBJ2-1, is ETGVTQSPTHLIKTRGQQVTLRCSSQSGHNTVSWYQQALGQGPQFIFQYYREEENGRGNFPPRFSGLQFPNYSSELNVNALELDDSALYLCASSLFETSEYNEQFFGPGTRLTVL.

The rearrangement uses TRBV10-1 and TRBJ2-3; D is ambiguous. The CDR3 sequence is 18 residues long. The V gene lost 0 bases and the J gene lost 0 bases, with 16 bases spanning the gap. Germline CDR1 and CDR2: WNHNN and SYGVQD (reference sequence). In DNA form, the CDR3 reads TGCGCCAGCAGTGAGTCTGTGTCGTCAACAGCTAGCACAGATACGCAGTATTTT. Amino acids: CASSESVSSTASTDTQYF.

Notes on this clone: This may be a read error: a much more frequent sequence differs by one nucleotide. The CDR3 nucleotides are TGTGCCAGCAGCCACACAGATACGCAGTATTTT. This translates into CASSHTDTQYF. The chain couples TRBV7-9 to TRBJ2-3, with unresolved D. Germline V lookup: CDR1 SEHNR, CDR2 FQNEAQ (reference sequence). The CDR3 has 11 residues. Trimming shortened V by 5 bases and J by 2 bases, and 2 bases separated the two germline ends.

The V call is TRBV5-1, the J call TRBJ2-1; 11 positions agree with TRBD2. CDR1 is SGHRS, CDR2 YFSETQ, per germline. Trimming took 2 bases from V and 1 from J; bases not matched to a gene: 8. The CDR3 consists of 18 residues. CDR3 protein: CASSFRLAGGTSYNEQFF. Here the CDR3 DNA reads TGCGCCAGCAGCTTTCGGCTAGCGGGAGGAACTTCCTACAATGAGCAGTTCTTC.

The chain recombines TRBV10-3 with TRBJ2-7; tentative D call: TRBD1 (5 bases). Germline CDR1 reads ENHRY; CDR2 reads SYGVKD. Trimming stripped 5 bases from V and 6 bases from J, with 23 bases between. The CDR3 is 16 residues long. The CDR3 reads CAISPGREVSSTEQYF. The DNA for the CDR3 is TGTGCCATCAGTCCTGGCAGGGAAGTCTCCTCAACCGAGCAGTACTTC.

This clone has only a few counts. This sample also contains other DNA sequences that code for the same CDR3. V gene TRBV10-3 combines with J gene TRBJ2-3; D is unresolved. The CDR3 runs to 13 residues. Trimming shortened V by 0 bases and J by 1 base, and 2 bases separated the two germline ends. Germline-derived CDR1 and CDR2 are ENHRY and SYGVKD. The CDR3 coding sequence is TGTGCCATCAGTGAGTCTGGCACAGATACGCAGTATTTT. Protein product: CAISESGTDTQYF.

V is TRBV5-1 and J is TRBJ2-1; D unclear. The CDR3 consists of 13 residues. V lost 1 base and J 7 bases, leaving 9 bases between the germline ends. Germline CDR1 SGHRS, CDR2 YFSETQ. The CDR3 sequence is CASSLSLNNEQFF. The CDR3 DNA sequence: TGCGCCAGCAGCTTGAGTCTAAATAATGAGCAGTTCTTC.

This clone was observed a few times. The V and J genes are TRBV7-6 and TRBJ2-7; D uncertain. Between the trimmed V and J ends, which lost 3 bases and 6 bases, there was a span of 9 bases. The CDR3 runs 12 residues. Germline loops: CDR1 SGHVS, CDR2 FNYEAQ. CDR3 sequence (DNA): TGTGCCAGCAGCTTGTTCGAAAGCGAGCAGTACTTC. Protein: CASSLFESEQYF.

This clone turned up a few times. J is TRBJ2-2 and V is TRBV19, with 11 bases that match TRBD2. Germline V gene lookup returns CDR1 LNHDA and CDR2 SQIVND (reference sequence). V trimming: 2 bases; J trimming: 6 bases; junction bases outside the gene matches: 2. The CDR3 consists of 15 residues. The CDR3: CASSILLAGAGELFF. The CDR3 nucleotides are TGTGCCAGTAGTATACTACTAGCGGGAGCCGGGGAGCTGTTTTTT.

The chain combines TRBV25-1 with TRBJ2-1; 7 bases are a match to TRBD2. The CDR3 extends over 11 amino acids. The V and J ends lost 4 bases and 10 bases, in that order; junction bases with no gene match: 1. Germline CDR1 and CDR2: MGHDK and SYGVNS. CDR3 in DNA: TGTGCCAGCAGTGGGGAGGGGGAGCAGTTCTTC. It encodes CASSGEGEQFF.

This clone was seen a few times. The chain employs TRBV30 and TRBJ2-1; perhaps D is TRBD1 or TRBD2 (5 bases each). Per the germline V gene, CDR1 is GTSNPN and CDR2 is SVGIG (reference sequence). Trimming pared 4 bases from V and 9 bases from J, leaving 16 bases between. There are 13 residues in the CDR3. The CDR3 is CAWTGTAVGEQFF. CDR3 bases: TGTGCCTGGACCGGGACGGCAGTGGGTGAGCAGTTCTTC.

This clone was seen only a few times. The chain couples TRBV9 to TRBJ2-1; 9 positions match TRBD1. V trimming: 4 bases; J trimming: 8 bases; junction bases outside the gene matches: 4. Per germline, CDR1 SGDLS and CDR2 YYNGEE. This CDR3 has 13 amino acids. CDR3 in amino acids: CASSTRDRDEQFF. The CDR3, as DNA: TGTGCCAGCAGCACCCGGGACAGGGATGAGCAGTTCTTC.

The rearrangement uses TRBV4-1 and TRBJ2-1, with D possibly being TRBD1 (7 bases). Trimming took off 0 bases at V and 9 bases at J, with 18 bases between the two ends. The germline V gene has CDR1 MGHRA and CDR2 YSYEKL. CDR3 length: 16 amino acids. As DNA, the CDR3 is TGCGCCAGCAGCCAAGACGAGACTAGGGGGCTTGGTGAGCAGTTCTTC. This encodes CASSQDETRGLGEQFF.

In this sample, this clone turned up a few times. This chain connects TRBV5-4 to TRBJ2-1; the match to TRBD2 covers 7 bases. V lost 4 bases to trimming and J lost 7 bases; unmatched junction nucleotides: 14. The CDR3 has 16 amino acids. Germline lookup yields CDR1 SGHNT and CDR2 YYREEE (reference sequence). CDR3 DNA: TGTGCCAGCAGCAGGAAGCGGGACCCATTTGGGAATGAGCAGTTCTTC. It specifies CASSRKRDPFGNEQFF.

CDR3: CASSNGLAAGDTQYF. The DNA for the CDR3 is TGTGCCAGCAGCAATGGACTAGCGGCGGGAGATACGCAGTATTTT. The chain combines TRBV7-9 with TRBJ2-3; 10 nucleotides agree with TRBD2. The V gene's germline CDR1 is SEHNR and CDR2 FQNEAQ (reference sequence). This CDR3 has 15 amino acids. Trimming took 5 bases from V and 5 from J; bases not matched to a gene: 7.

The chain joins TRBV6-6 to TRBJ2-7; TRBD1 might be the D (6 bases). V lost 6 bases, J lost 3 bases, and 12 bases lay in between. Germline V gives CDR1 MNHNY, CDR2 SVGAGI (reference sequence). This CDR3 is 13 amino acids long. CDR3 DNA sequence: TGTGCCAGCAGCTTCAGGGGCCGCTACGAGCAGTACTTC. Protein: CASSFRGRYEQYF.

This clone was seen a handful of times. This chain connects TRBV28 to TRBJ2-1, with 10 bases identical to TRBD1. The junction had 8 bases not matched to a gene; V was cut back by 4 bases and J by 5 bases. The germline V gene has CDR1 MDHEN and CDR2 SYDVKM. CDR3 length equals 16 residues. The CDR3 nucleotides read TGTGCCAGCAGTTCACTGGACAGGGGGAGCAACAATGAGCAGTTCTTC. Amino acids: CASSSLDRGSNNEQFF.